What follows are 18 T cell receptor beta chains derived from one specimen sequenced in a study of blood T cell repertoires in COVID-19. Repertoires were generated with immunoSEQ multiplex PCR, while TCRdb's copy carries only in-frame clones and drops some. The sample records 100,000 to 150,000 clones, approximately 80% being singletons. Sequenced: peripheral blood. The receptors originated from a woman between 45 and 65 years old with acute or convalescent COVID-19.

This clone has just one count. This chain links TRBV7-3 with TRBJ2-6; D unresolved. The CDR3 sequence is 14 residues long. Germline CDR1 reads SGHTA; CDR2 reads FQGTGA. Between the trimmed V and J ends, which lost 5 bases and 0 bases, there was a span of 5 bases. CDR3 nucleotide sequence: TGTGCCAGCAGCGCAGACTCTGGGGCCAACGTCCTGACTTTC. Protein: CASSADSGANVLTF.

This clone was found once. This chain uses TRBV19 with TRBJ2-1; 11 nucleotides line up with TRBD2. V gave up 7 bases and J gave up 7 bases; unmatched junction bases: 6. Germline V CDR1 and CDR2: LNHDA, SQIVND (reference sequence). This CDR3 comprises 14 residues. CDR3 bases: TGTGCCAGTACCACCCGGACTAGCGGGAATGAGCAGTTCTTC. Translation gives CASTTRTSGNEQFF.

The chain uses TRBV7-8 and TRBJ2-1, with 8 bases identical to TRBD1. CDR3 length: 16 amino acids. Trimming at V came to 1 base and at J to 9 bases, leaving 11 bases not matched to a gene. Germline V gene data show CDR1 as SGHVS and CDR2 as FQNEAQ. The DNA for the CDR3 is TGTGCCAGCAGCTTAGTCCGGCCAGGGGGCCGGGGTGAGCAGTTCTTC. This gives the protein CASSLVRPGGRGEQFF.

The chain has TRBV27 and TRBJ1-1; D uncertain. CDR1 is MNHEY, CDR2 SMNVEV, per germline (reference sequence). V was pared by 4 bases and J by 4 bases, with 10 bases between. This CDR3 has 13 residues. CDR3 DNA: TGTGCCAGCAGTTCCATAGGGAGCACTGAAGCTTTCTTT. This sequence encodes CASSSIGSTEAFF.

This clone was detected only a few times. J is TRBJ1-5 and V is TRBV6-6, with 8 positions matching TRBD1. After removal of 11 bases from V and 3 bases from J, the junction contained 9 bases not matched to a gene. Looked up from germline, CDR1 is MNHNY and CDR2 is SVGAGI (reference sequence). The CDR3 sequence is 14 residues long. In DNA, the CDR3 is TGTGCCTCGGCCCAGGGGGCGAACAATCAGCCCCAGCATTTT. Translated, it gives CASAQGANNQPQHF.

The genes are TRBV9 and TRBJ2-7; 8 bases are shared with TRBD1. CDR1 SGDLS and CDR2 YYNGEE come from the germline V gene. V lost 3 bases, J lost 0 bases, and 5 bases stayed unmatched. The CDR3 runs 15 residues. The CDR3: CASSAHQGASYEQYF. The CDR3 nucleotides read TGTGCCAGCAGCGCCCACCAGGGGGCCTCCTACGAGCAGTACTTC. The whole variable domain, remainder taken from reference TRBV9 and TRBJ2-7, is DSGVTQTPKHLITATGQRVTLRCSPRSGDLSVYWYQQSLDQGLQFLIQYYNGEERAKGNILERFSAQQFPDLHSELNLSSLELGDSALYFCASSAHQGASYEQYFGPGTRLTVT.

This clone came up once. Written as DNA, the CDR3 is TGTGCCAGCAGGGCGGGGACAGAGGGTGGCTACACCTTC. Residues: CASRAGTEGGYTF. J is TRBJ1-2 and V is TRBV6-5, with TRBD1 matching 7 bases. The germline V gene has CDR1 MNHEY and CDR2 SVGAGI. J gave up 7 bases and V 6 bases, and 8 bases lay outside the gene matches. CDR3 size: 13 residues.

The V and J genes are TRBV6-1 and TRBJ2-3, with 10 bases that match TRBD1. This CDR3 is built from 16 residues. The germline gives CDR1 MNHNS, CDR2 SASEGT. The V segment lost 3 bases and the J segment 0 bases; nucleotides outside the gene matches: 3. DNA for the CDR3: TGTGCCAGCAGTGAGGGGACAGGGGATAGCACAGATACGCAGTATTTT. It translates to CASSEGTGDSTDTQYF.

The chain combines TRBV9 with TRBJ1-1; 8 positions agree with TRBD1. The CDR3 runs 16 residues. The J segment lost 0 bases and the V segment lost 3 bases, leaving 7 bases of the junction unmatched. Germline V lookup: CDR1 SGDLS, CDR2 YYNGEE. The CDR3 loop is CASSGRGDRLNTEAFF. The CDR3 DNA follows: TGTGCCAGCAGCGGCCGTGGGGACAGGCTGAACACTGAAGCTTTCTTT.

This sequence joins TRBV28 and TRBJ1-1; D gene unclear. V was cut by 4 bases and J by 1 base, with 16 bases left in between. The CDR3 length is 16 residues. Germline V CDR1 and CDR2: MDHEN, SYDVKM. The CDR3 sequence is CASSSSPGRANTEAFF. As DNA, the CDR3 is TGTGCCAGCAGTTCCTCCCCGGGAAGGGCGAACACTGAAGCTTTCTTT.

This chain joins TRBV18 and TRBJ2-7; TRBD1 matches at 8 bases. This CDR3 has 14 amino acids. Germline V gene lookup returns CDR1 KGHSH and CDR2 LQKENI. Trimming took 1 base from V and 1 from J; bases not matched to a gene: 0. The CDR3 coding sequence is TGTGCCAGCTCACCACGACAGGGGTCCTACGAGCAGTACTTC. This sequence encodes CASSPRQGSYEQYF.

The chain recombines TRBV18 with TRBJ2-3; 8 nucleotides align to TRBD2. CDR1 and CDR2 (germline): KGHSH, LQKENI. The CDR3 spans 16 residues. The ends lost 2 bases at V and 3 bases at J; junction bases unmatched: 7. CDR3 protein: CASSPWGERETDTQYF. The CDR3 DNA reads TGTGCCAGCTCACCATGGGGCGAGCGGGAGACAGATACGCAGTATTTT.

The chain joins TRBV5-1 to TRBJ2-1; TRBD2 agrees at 7 bases. Germline V gives CDR1 SGHRS, CDR2 YFSETQ. V dropped 2 bases and J dropped 8; count of bases not matched to a gene: 7. The CDR3 spans 14 residues. The CDR3 sequence: CASSLGGRNDEQFF. CDR3 bases: TGCGCCAGCAGCTTAGGCGGGAGAAACGATGAGCAGTTCTTC.

The table lists this clone with a few counts. This chain connects TRBV27 to TRBJ1-2; TRBD1 matches 7 bases. The V gene end was trimmed by 4 bases and the J gene end by 1 base; junction bases not matched to a gene: 9. The length of the CDR3 is 16 residues. Looked up from germline, CDR1 is MNHEY and CDR2 is SMNVEV (reference sequence). The chain's CDR3 is CASSSAGTVVNYGYTF. The CDR3 region has the DNA TGTGCCAGCAGTTCAGCCGGGACAGTCGTTAACTATGGCTACACCTTC.

This rearrangement joins TRBV20-1 to TRBJ1-2; D gene unclear. Trimming left V 5 bases short and J 0 bases short, with 4 bases between. The CDR3 contains 11 residues. CDR1 is DFQATT, CDR2 SNEGSKA, per germline (reference sequence). The CDR3 DNA sequence: TGCAGTGCTCCAGCTAACTATGGCTACACCTTC. Its translation: CSAPANYGYTF.

The genes are TRBV15 and TRBJ2-1; TRBD2 matches 13 bases. J was trimmed by 7 bases and V by 3 bases; bases with no gene match: 6. Germline V CDR1 and CDR2: LNHNV, YYDKDF (reference sequence). The CDR3 extends over 16 amino acids. CDR3 DNA sequence: TGTGCCACCAGCAGGCGAACTAGCGGGGGGGCTAATGAGCAGTTCTTC. Its translation: CATSRRTSGGANEQFF.

The V call is TRBV18, the J call TRBJ1-1, with D possibly TRBD1 on 5 matching bases. Germline V gene data show CDR1 as KGHSH and CDR2 as LQKENI. V lost 0 bases, J lost 1 base, and 6 bases lay in between. The CDR3 has 14 amino acids. The CDR3, as DNA: TGTGCCAGCTCACCACCGGGGCGGAACACTGAAGCTTTCTTT. Protein: CASSPPGRNTEAFF.

J is TRBJ2-2 and V is TRBV27, with a weak D call TRBD1 (6 bases). The CDR3 covers 17 residues. Germline CDR1 MNHEY, CDR2 SMNVEV (reference sequence). Trimming removed 5 bases from V and 3 bases from J, with 19 bases in between. The CDR3 sequence is CASSTPTSGADTGELFF. CDR3 coding DNA: TGTGCCAGCAGTACTCCCACCTCAGGGGCGGACACCGGGGAGCTGTTTTTT.